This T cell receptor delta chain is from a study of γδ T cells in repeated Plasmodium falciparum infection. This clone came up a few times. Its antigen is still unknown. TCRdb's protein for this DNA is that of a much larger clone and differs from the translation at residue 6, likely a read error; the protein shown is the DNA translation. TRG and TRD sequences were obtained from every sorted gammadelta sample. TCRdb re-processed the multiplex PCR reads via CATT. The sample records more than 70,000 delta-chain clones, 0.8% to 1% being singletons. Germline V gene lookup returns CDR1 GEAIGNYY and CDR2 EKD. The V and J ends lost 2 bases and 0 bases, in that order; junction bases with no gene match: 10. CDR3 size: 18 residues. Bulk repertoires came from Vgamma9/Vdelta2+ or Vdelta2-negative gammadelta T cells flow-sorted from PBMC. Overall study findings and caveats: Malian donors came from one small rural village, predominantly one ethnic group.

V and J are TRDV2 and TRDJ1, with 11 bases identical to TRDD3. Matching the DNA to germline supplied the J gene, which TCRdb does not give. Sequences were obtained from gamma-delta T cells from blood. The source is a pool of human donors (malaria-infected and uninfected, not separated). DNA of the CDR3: TGTGCCTGTGACAGGACACTGGGGGATATGAAGGACACCGATAAACTCATCTTT. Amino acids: CACDRTLGDMKDTDKLIF.